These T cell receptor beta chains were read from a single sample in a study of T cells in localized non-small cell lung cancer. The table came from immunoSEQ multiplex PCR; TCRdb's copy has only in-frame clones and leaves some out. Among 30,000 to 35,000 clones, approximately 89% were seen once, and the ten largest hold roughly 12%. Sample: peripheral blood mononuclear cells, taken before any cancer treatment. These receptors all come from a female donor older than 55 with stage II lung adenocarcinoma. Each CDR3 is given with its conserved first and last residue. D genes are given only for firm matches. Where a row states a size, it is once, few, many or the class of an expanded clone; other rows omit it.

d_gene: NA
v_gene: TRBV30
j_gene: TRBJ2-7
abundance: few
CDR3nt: TGTGCCTGGAGTGGGAACTACGAGCAGTACTTC
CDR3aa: CAWSGNYEQYF

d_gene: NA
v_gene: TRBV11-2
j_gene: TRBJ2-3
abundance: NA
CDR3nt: TGTGCCAGCAGCACCACGCGGGCAGATACGCAGTATTTT
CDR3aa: CASSTTRADTQYF

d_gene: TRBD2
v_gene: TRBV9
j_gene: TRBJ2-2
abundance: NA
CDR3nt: TGTGCCAGCAGCGTAGAACTAGCGGGGGGGACCGGGGAGCTGTTTTTT
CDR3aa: CASSVELAGGTGELFF

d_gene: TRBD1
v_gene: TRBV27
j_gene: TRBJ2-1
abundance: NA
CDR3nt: TGTGCCAGCCTTTCTTCCGGGACAGGGGCCTATCTCGGTTACAATGAGCAGTTCTTC
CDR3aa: CASLSSGTGAYLGYNEQFF

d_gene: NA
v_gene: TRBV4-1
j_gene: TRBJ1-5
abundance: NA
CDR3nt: TGCGCCAGCAGCCAAGATAGGTTGAAGCCCCAGCATTTT
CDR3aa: CASSQDRLKPQHF

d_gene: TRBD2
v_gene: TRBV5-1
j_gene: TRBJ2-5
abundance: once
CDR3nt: TGCGCCAGCAGTTCTAGCGGGGGGGCTGAAGAGACCCAGTACTTC
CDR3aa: CASSSSGGAEETQYF

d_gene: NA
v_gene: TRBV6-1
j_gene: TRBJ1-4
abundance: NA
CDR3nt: TGTGCCAGCAGTGATCCCTGGGGGAATGAAAAACTGTTTTTT
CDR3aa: CASSDPWGNEKLFF

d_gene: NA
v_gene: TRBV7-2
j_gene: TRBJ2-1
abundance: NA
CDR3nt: TGTGCCAGCAGCTTAGGAGGTTCCCTCCCGGGCGAGCAGTTCTTC
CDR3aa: CASSLGGSLPGEQFF

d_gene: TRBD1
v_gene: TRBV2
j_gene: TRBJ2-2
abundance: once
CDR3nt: TGTGCCAGCAGTCTTTCCGGGACAGGGGAGTACGGGGAGCTGTTTTTT
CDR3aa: CASSLSGTGEYGELFF

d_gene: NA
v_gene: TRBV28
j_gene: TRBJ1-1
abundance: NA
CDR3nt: TGTGCCAGCAGCTCAGGAGTACTCTGGACTGAAGCTTTCTTT
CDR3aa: CASSSGVLWTEAFF

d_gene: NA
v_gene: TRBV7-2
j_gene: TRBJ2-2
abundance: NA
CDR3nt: TGTGCCAGCAGCTTAAGTTTGCCGAGAACCGGGGAGCTGTTTTTT
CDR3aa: CASSLSLPRTGELFF

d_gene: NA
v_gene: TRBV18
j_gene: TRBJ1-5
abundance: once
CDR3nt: TGTGCCAGCTCAGAAGGGCTTCAGCCCCAGCATTTT
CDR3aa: CASSEGLQPQHF

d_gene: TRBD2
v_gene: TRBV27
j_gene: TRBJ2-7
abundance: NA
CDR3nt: TGTGCCAGCAGTGAGCGGGGGGGCCAGAACGAGCAGTACTTC
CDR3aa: CASSERGGQNEQYF

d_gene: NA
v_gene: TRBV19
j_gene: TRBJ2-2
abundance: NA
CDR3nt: TGTGCCAGTAGAAAGGACAGCGCGAACACCGGGGAGCTGTTTTTT
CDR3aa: CASRKDSANTGELFF

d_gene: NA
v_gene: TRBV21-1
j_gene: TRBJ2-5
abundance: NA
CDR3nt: TGTGCCAGCAGCAAAGAAAACAGCGGGAGTGGAGAGACCCAGTACTTC
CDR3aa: CASSKENSGSGETQYF

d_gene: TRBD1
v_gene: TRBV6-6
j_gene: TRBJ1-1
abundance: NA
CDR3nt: TGTGCCAGCAGGGAAACGGACAGGGGGCGGAATGAAGCTTTCTTT
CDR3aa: CASRETDRGRNEAFF

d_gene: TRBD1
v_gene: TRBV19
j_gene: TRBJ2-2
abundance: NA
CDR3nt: TGTGCCAGTAGCAACCAAGGGACAGGGGCGTTAGGCGGGGAGCTGTTTTTT
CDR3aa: CASSNQGTGALGGELFF

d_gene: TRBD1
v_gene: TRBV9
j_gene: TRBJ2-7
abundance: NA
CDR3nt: TGTGCCAGCAGCGTAGGTGACAGGGGTGTGTATGAGCAGTGCTTC
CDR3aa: CASSVGDRGVYEQCF

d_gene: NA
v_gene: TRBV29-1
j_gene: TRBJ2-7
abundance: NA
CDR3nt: TGCAGCACTTCCCTCGGGGGCGAGCAGTACTTC
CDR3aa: CSTSLGGEQYF

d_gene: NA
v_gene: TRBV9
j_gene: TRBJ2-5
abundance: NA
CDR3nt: TGTGCCAGCAGCCGGTCCTGGACGGAGACCCAGTACTTC
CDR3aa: CASSRSWTETQYF

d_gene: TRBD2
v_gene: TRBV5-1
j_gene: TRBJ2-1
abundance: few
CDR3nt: TGCGCCAGCACTTCTAGCGGTTACAATGAGCAGTTCTTC
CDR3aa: CASTSSGYNEQFF

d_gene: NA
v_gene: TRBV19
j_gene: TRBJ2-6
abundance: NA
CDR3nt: TGTGCCAGTTCCCGAAGGGCAGCTTTTATCTCTGGGGCCAACGTCCTGACTTTC
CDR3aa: CASSRRAAFISGANVLTF

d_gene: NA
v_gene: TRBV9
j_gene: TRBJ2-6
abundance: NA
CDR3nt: TGTGCCAGCAGCCTCCCGGGGAGAACTGGGGCCAACGTCCTGACTTTC
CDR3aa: CASSLPGRTGANVLTF

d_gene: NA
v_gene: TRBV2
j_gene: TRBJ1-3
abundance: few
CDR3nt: TGTGCCAGCAGTGAGAGGGAGGGAAACACCATATATTTT
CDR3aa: CASSEREGNTIYF

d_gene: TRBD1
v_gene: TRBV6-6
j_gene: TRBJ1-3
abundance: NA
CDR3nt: TGTGCCAGCAGCCTACAGGGGCCCAACTCTGGAAACACCATATATTTT
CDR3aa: CASSLQGPNSGNTIYF

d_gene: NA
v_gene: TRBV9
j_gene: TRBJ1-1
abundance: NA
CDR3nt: TGTGCCAGCACCCAAAGTGGACAGAACACTGAAGCTTTCTTT
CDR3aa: CASTQSGQNTEAFF

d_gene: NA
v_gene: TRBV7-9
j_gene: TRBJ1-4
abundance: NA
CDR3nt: TGTGCCAGCAGCTTAGGCAGGGGCAAGAATGAAAAACTGTTTTTT
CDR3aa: CASSLGRGKNEKLFF

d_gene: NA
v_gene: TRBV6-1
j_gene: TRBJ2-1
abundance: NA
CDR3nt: TGTGCCAGCAGTGAAGTTAGCGGAGGGACCGAGTTCTTC
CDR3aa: CASSEVSGGTEFF

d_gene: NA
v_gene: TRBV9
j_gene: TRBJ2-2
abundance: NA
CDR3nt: TGTGCCAGCAGCGTATTAGGGAGCGAAGGCGGGGAGCTGTTTTTT
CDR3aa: CASSVLGSEGGELFF

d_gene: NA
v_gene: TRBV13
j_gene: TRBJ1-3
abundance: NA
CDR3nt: TGTGCCAGCAGCTCGAATCAGGGAGGAAACACCATATATTTT
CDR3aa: CASSSNQGGNTIYF

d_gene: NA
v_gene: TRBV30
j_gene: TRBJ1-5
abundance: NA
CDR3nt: TGTGCCTGGAGTAAAGGGGATAGTCAGCCCCAGCATTTT
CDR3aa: CAWSKGDSQPQHF

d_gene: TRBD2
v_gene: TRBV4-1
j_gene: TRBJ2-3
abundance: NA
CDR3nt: TGCGCCAGCAGCCAATCCGGGCTAGCGGGGGGCGGGTCAGATACGCAGTATTTT
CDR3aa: CASSQSGLAGGGSDTQYF

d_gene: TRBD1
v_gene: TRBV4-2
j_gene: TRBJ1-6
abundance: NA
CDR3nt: TGTGCCAGCAGCCAAGATACAGGGGCATACTCACCCCTCCACTTT
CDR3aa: CASSQDTGAYSPLHF

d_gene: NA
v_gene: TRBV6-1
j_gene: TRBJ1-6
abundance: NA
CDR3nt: TGTGCCAGCAGTGAAGTAACAGGGAGGATGAATTCACCCCTCCACTTT
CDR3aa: CASSEVTGRMNSPLHF

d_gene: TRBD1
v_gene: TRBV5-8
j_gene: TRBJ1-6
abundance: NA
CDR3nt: TGTGCCAGCAGCCCCCGCCCTCGGGACAGGGGCTCACCCCTCCACTTT
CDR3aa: CASSPRPRDRGSPLHF

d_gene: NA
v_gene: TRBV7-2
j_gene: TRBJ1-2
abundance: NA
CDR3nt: TGTGCCAGCACGCAGTCAGGGCTCCACTATGGCTACACCTTC
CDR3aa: CASTQSGLHYGYTF

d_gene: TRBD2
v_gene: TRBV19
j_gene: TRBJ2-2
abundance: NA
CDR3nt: TGTGCCAGTAGCCCACTAGCGGGAGTTGTGACCGGGGAGCTGTTTTTT
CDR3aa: CASSPLAGVVTGELFF

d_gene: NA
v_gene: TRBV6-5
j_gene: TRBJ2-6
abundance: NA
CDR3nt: TGTGCCAGCAACAAGGGGATTTCTGGGGCCAACGTCCTGACTTTC
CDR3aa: CASNKGISGANVLTF

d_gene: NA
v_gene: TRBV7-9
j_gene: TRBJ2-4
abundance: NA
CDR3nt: TGTGCCAGCAGCTTAAGGCGGGAAAACATTCAGTACTTC
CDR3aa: CASSLRRENIQYF

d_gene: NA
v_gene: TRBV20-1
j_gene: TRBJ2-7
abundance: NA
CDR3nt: TGCAGTGCCCTCGACTACGAGCAGTACTTC
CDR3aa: CSALDYEQYF

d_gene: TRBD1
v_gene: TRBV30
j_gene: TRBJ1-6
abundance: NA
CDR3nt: TGTGCCTGGAGTGTACGGGACAGGGGGAATTCACCCCTCCACTTT
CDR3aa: CAWSVRDRGNSPLHF